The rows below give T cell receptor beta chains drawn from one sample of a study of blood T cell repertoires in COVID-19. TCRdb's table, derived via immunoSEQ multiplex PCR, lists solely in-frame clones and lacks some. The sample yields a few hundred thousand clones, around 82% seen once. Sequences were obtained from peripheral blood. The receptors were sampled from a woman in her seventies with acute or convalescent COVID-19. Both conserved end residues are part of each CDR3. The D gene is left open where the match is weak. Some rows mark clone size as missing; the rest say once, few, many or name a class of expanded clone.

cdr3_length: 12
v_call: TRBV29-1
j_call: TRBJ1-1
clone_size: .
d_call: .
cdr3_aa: CSVHDRYTEAFF
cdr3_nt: TGCAGCGTTCACGACAGGTACACTGAAGCTTTCTTT

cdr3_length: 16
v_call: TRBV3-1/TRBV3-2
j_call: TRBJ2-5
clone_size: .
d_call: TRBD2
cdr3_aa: CASSQVQLAGKETQYF
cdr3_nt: TGTGCCAGCAGCCAGGTCCAACTAGCGGGGAAAGAGACCCAGTACTTC

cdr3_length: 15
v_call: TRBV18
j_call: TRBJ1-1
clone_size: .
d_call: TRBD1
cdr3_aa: CASSPVTGGSTEAFF
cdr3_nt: TGTGCCAGCTCACCAGTAACAGGGGGCAGCACTGAAGCTTTCTTT

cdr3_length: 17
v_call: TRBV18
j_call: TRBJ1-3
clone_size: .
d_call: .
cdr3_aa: CASSPGQGPGSGNTIYF
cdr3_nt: TGTGCCAGCTCACCGGGGCAGGGGCCCGGCTCTGGAAACACCATATATTTT

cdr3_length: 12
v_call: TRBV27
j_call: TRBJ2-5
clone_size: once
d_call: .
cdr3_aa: CASSFPGSAQYF
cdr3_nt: TGTGCCAGCAGTTTTCCAGGTTCGGCCCAGTACTTC

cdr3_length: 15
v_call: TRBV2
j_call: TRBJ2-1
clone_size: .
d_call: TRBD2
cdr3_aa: CASRRLAGANNEQFF
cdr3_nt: TGTGCCAGCAGGAGACTAGCGGGAGCAAACAATGAGCAGTTCTTC

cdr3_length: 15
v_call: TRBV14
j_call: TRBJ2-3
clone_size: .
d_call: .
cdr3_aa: CASSQDRDYTDTQYF
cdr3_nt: TGTGCCAGCAGCCAAGATCGGGATTACACAGATACGCAGTATTTT

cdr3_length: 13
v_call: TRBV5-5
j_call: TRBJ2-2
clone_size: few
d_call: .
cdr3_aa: CASSSSNPGELFF
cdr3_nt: TGTGCCAGCAGCTCGAGCAACCCCGGGGAGCTGTTTTTT

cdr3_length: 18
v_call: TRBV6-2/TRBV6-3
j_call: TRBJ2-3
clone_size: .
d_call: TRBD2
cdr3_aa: CASSYSIPAGVNTDTQYF
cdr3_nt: TGTGCCAGCAGTTACTCGATCCCGGCGGGGGTGAACACAGATACGCAGTATTTT

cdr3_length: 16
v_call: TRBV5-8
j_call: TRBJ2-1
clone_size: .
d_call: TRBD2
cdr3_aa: CASSIELAGGDNEQFF
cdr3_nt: TGTGCCAGCAGCATAGAACTAGCGGGGGGTGATAATGAGCAGTTCTTC

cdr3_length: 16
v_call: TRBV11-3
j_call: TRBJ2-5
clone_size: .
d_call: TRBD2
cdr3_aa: CASSLRLAGDQETQYF
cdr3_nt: TGTGCCAGCAGCTTACGACTAGCGGGGGACCAAGAGACCCAGTACTTC

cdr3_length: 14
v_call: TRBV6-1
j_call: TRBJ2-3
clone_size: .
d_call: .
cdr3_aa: CASTPLAGRDTQYF
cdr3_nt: TGTGCCAGCACCCCCCTAGCTGGGAGGGATACGCAGTATTTT

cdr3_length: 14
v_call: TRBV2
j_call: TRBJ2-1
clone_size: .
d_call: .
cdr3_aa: CASSSTDIQGTKFF
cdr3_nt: TGTGCCAGCAGTTCTACGGACATCCAGGGTACAAAGTTCTTC

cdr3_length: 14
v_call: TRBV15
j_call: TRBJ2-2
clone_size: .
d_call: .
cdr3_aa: CATSPGVIGGELFF
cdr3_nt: TGTGCCACCAGCCCAGGGGTGATAGGCGGGGAGCTGTTTTTT

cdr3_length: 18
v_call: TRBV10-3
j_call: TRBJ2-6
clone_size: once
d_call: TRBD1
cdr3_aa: CAISKTGTADSGANVLTF
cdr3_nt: TGTGCCATCAGTAAAACCGGGACAGCGGACTCTGGGGCCAACGTCCTGACTTTC

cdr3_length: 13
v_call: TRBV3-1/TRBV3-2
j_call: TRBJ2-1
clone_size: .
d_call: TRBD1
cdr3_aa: CASTGGGYNEQFF
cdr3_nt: TGTGCCAGCACAGGGGGTGGCTACAATGAGCAGTTCTTC

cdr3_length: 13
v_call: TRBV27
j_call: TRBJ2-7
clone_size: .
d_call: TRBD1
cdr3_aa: CASSSLQGSEQYF
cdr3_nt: TGTGCCAGCAGTTCCCTACAGGGGAGCGAGCAGTACTTC

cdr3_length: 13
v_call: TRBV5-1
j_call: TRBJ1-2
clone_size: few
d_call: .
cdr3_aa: CASRETAYYGYTF
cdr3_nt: TGCGCCAGCAGGGAAACAGCTTACTATGGCTACACCTTC

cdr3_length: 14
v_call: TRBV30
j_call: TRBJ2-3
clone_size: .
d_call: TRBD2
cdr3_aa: CASKPGLSTDTQYF
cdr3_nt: TGTGCCTCGAAACCGGGACTAAGCACAGATACGCAGTATTTT

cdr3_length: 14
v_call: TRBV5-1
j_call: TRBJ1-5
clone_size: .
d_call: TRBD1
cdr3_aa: CASSPTGSHQPQHF
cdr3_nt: TGCGCCAGCAGCCCGACAGGGTCCCATCAGCCCCAGCATTTT

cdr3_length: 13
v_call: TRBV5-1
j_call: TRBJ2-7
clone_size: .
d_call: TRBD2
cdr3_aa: CASSAGLTDEQYF
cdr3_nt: TGCGCCAGCAGCGCGGGACTAACAGACGAGCAGTACTTC

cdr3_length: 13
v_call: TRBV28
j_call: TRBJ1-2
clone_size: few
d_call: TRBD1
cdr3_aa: CASSRGQGRDWSF
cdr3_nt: TGTGCCAGCAGCCGGGGACAGGGTCGGGACTGGTCCTTC